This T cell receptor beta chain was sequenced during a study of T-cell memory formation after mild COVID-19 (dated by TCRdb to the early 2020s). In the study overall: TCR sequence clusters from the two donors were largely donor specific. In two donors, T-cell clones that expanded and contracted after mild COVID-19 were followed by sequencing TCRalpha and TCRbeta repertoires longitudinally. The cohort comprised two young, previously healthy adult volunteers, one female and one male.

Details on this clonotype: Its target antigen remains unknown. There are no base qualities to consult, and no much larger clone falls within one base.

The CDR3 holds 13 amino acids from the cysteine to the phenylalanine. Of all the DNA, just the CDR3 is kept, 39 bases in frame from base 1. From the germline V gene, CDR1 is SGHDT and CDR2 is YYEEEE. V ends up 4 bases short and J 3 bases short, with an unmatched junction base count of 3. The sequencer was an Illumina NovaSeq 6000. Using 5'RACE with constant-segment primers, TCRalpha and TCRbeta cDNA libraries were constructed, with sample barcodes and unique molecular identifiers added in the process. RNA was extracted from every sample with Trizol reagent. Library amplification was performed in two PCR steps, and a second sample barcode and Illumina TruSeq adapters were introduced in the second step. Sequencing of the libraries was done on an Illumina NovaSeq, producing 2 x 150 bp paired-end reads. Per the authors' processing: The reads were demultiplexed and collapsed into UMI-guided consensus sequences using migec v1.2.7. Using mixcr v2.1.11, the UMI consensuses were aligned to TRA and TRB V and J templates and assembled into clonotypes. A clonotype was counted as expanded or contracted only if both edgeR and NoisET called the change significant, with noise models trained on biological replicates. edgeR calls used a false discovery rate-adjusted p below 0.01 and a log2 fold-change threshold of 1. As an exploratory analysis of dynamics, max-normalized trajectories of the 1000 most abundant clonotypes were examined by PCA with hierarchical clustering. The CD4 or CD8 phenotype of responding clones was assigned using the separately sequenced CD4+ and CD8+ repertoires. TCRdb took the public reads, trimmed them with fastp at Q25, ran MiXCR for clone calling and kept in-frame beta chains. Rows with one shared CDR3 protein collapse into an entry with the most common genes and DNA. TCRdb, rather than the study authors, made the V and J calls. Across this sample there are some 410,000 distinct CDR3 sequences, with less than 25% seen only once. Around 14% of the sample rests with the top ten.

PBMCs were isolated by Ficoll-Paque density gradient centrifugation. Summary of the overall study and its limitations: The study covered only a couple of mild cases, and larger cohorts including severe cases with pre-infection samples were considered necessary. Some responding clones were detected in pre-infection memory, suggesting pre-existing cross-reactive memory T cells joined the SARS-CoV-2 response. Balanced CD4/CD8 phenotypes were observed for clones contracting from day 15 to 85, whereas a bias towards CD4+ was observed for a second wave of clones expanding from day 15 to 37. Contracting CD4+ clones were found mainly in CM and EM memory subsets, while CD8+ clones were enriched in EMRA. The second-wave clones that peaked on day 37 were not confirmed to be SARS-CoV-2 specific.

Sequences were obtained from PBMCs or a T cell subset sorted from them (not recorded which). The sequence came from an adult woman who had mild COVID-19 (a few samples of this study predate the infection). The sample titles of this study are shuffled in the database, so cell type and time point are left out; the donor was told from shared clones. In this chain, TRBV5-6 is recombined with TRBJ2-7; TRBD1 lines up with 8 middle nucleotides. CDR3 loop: CASSQGTGYEQYF. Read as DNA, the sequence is TGTGCCAGCAGCCAAGGGACAGGCTACGAGCAGTACTTC.